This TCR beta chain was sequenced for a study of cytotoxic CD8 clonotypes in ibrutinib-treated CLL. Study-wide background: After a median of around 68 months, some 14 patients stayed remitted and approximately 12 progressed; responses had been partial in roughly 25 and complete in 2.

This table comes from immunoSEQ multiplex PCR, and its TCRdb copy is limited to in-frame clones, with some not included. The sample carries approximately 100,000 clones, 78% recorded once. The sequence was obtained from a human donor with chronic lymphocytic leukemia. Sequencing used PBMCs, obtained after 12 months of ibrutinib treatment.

This CDR3 reads CASSLELMNTGELFF. As DNA, the CDR3 is TGTGCCAGCAGCTTAGAACTCATGAACACCGGGGAGCTGTTTTTT. The chain employs TRBV11-2 and TRBJ2-2; D not certain. V lost 0 bases and J lost 1, with 6 bases in between. From germline, CDR1 is SGHAT and CDR2 FQNNGV. This CDR3 has 15 residues.